The rows below give T cell receptor beta chains drawn from one sample of a study of neoadjuvant anti-PD-1 for oral cavity cancer. The data were produced by immunoSEQ multiplex PCR, yet TCRdb's version contains in-frame clones alone and is incomplete. This table holds roughly 14,000 clones, under 65% found once. The material sequenced was PBMCs, taken before nivolumab (anti-PD-1) treatment. The origin of the receptors is a person aged 35 to 85 with oral cavity squamous cell carcinoma. Both conserved end residues are part of each CDR3. D genes are given only for firm matches. A clone size is listed for some rows: how often the clone was seen (once, few, many), or a class if it is expanded.

v_call,j_call,d_call,clone_size,cdr3_aa,cdr3_nt
TRBV2,TRBJ2-5,.,.,CASNEQGQETQYF,TGTGCCAGCAACGAACAGGGACAAGAGACCCAGTACTTC
TRBV7-9,TRBJ2-4,.,.,CASSSERSKNIQYF,TGTGCCAGCAGCTCGGAGCGGTCCAAAAACATTCAGTACTTC
TRBV28,TRBJ1-2,TRBD1,few,CASSSTSPRQGNYGYTF,TGTGCCAGCAGTTCCACCTCTCCGAGACAGGGCAACTATGGCTACACCTTC
TRBV7-7,TRBJ2-1,TRBD2,.,CASSLAGGHNEQFF,TGTGCCAGCAGCCTAGCGGGGGGGCACAATGAGCAGTTCTTC
TRBV27,TRBJ1-5,TRBD1,.,CASKLTGGISNQPQHF,TGTGCCAGCAAACTAACAGGGGGTATAAGCAATCAGCCCCAGCATTTT
TRBV4-1,TRBJ2-2,TRBD1,.,CASSRAGQGNTGELFF,TGCGCCAGCAGCCGGGCCGGACAGGGGAACACCGGGGAGCTGTTTTTT
TRBV30,TRBJ2-7,TRBD1,.,CAWSVPTGGNYEQYF,TGTGCCTGGAGTGTCCCGACAGGGGGCAACTACGAGCAGTACTTC
TRBV30,TRBJ2-1,TRBD2,.,CAWSRLAGYNEQFF,TGTGCCTGGAGTCGACTAGCGGGATACAATGAGCAGTTCTTC
TRBV5-1,TRBJ2-3,TRBD1,.,CASSGTASSTDTQYF,TGCGCCAGCAGCGGGACAGCTTCTAGCACAGATACGCAGTATTTT
TRBV6-5,TRBJ1-1,.,few,CASSYSAGHRNTEAFF,TGTGCCAGCAGTTACTCGGCGGGACACCGGAACACTGAAGCTTTCTTT
TRBV7-8,TRBJ2-2,TRBD1,.,CASSLVATGAAGELFF,TGTGCCAGCAGCTTAGTCGCCACAGGGGCAGCCGGGGAGCTGTTTTTT
TRBV6-5,TRBJ1-1,TRBD1,.,CASTQGWKAFF,TGTGCCAGCACACAGGGGTGGAAAGCTTTCTTT
TRBV14,TRBJ2-3,TRBD1,.,CASSQGNARTGRTDTQYF,TGTGCCAGCAGCCAAGGAAATGCGAGGACAGGCCGCACAGATACGCAGTATTTT
TRBV29-1,TRBJ1-4,.,.,CSVARLATNEKLFF,TGCAGCGTAGCCCGACTTGCAACTAATGAAAAACTGTTTTTT
TRBV7-8,TRBJ2-1,TRBD2,.,CASSPEREQDDEQFF,TGTGCCAGCAGCCCCGAGCGGGAGCAGGATGATGAGCAGTTCTTC